The clone carrying this TCR beta chain was observed a handful of times. Its specificity is not known. This record comes from a study of T cell responses to AZD1222 COVID-19 vaccine. The repertoire was sequenced with immunoSEQ multiplex PCR; TCRdb's copy has only in-frame clones and lacks some. The repertoire holds around 140,000 clones, roughly nine tenths seen once, with around 1.7% in the top ten. Second-dose schedules of about 4 or about 12 weeks were combined. This CDR3 is built from 14 residues. Trimming left V 1 base short and J 3 bases short, with 7 bases between. Looked up from germline, CDR1 is SGHTA and CDR2 is FQGNSA. General observations from the study: Repertoire samples came only from after the peak T cell response. As reported, nearly half of all spike-specific TCRs target variant regions that are unmutated.

The sequenced sample was peripheral blood, obtained 28 days after the second AZD1222 dose. The clonotype originates from an adult who received the AZD1222 COVID-19 vaccine. The chain couples TRBV7-2 to TRBJ2-1; the D is unclear. The CDR3 loop reads CASSLEYGYNEQFF. The CDR3 nucleotides are TGTGCCAGCAGCTTAGAATACGGCTACAATGAGCAGTTCTTC.